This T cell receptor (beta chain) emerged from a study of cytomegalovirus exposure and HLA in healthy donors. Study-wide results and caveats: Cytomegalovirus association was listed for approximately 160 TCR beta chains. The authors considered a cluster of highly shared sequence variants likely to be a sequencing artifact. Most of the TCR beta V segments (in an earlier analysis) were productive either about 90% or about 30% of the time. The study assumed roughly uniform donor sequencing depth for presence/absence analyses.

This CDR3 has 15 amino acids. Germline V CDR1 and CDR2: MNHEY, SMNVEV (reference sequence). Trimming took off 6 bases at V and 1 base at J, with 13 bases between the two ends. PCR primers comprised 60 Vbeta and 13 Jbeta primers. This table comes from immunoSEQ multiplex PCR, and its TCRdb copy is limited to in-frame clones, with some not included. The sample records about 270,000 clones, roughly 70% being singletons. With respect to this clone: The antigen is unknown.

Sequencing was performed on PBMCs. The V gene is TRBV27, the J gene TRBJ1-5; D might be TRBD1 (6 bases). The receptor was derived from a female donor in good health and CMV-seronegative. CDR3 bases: TGTGCCAGCAGGGTACAGGGTTGGAGCAATCAGCCCCAGCATTTT. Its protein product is CASRVQGWSNQPQHF.